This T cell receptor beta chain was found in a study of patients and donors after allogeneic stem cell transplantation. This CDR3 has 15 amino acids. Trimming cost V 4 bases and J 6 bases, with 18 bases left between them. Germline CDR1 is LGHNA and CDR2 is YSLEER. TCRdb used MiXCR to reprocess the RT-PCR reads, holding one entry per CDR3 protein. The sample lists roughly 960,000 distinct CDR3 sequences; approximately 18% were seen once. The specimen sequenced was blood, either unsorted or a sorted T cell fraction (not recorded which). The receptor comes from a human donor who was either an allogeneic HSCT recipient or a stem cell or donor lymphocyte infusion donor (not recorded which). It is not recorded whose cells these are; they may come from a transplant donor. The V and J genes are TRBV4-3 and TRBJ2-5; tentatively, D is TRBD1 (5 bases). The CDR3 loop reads CASSPWWAGQKTQYF. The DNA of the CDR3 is TGCGCCAGCAGCCCGTGGTGGGCAGGGCAGAAGACCCAGTACTTC.